The clone carrying this TCR beta chain was seen a handful of times. Germline lookup yields CDR1 GTSNPN and CDR2 SVGIG (reference sequence). The length of the CDR3 is 14 residues. J lost 7 bases, V lost 1 base, and 6 bases had no gene match. The sample comes from a study of T cells after yellow fever vaccination. MiXCR was run by TCRdb on the 5' RACE reads, yielding one entry per CDR3 protein. The sample has 50,000 or so distinct CDR3 sequences, approximately 6.5% seen once. The sequence was collected from a man between 18 and 35 years old who received the YFV17D yellow fever vaccine. Sample: CD8+ T cells sorted from PBMCs, taken on the day of the first yellow fever vaccination. The chain is built from TRBV30 and TRBJ2-2; 7 bases are shared with TRBD2. The CDR3 nucleotides read TGTGCCTGGAGTGGAGGACTAGGAATCGGGGAGCTGTTTTTT. Translation: CAWSGGLGIGELFF.